This T cell receptor beta chain is from a study of blood T cell repertoires in COVID-19. Study-wide background: The samples span acute and convalescent COVID-19 from the United States, Italy and Spain. Sample material is recorded as cDNA or gDNA derived from T cells, B-cell-depleted T cells, or PBMCs.

Authors' processing steps: Reference gene primer amplification gave nucleated cell count estimates. Some clones are missing from TCRdb's copy, which holds only in-frame ones; the method was immunoSEQ multiplex PCR. V and J calls and clone size are given by that table; D and trimming were obtained from the DNA. The profile shows over 65,000 clones, 75% to 95% of them singletons. This CDR3 region has 16 residues. Per the germline V gene, CDR1 is MNHEY and CDR2 is SMNVEV (reference sequence). V was trimmed by 0 bases and J by 4 bases, leaving 15 bases between them. The sequencing sample was made of peripheral blood. This receptor was identified in a human donor in a cohort sampled during active COVID-19. The V call is TRBV27, the J call TRBJ1-2; tentative D call: TRBD1 (6 bases). This chain's CDR3 is CASSLSVGGRGYGYTF. CDR3 DNA: TGTGCCAGCAGTTTATCAGTTGGGGGCAGGGGCTATGGCTACACCTTC.